This T cell receptor (beta chain) was sequenced during a study of OX40 agonist ivuxolimab in advanced cancers. With 4 bases removed from V and 2 bases from J, the gap between germline ends came to 7 bases. Germline lookup yields CDR1 SGHRS and CDR2 YFSETQ. The CDR3 covers 14 residues. TCRdb's table, derived via immunoSEQ multiplex PCR, lists solely in-frame clones and lacks some. The repertoire holds about 32,000 clones, with roughly four fifths as singletons. This clone was found once. Individuals having autoimmune disease history or systemic immunosuppression were not enrolled. The chain recombines TRBV5-1 with TRBJ2-6; D uncertain. The sequence was collected from an adult with an advanced solid tumor such as melanoma, head and neck, liver or kidney cancer. The sequences come from CD4+ or CD8+ T cells sorted from blood, collected in a trial of the OX40 agonist ivuxolimab. CDR3 nucleotide sequence: TGCGCCAGCAGCCTGGATACTGGGGCCAACGTCCTGACTTTC. It encodes CASSLDTGANVLTF.